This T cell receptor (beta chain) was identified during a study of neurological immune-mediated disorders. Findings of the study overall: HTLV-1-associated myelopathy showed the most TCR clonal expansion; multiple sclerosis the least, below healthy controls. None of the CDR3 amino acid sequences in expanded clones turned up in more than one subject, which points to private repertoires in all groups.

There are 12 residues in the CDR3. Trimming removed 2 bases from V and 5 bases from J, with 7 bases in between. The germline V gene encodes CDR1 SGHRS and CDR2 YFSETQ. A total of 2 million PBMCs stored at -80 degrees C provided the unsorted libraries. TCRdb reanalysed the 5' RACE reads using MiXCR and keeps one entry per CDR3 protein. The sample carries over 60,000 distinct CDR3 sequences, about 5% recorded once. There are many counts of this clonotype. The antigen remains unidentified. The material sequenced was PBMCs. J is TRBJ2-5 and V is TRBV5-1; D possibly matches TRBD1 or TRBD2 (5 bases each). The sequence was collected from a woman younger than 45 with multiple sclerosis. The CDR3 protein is CASSFGGETQYF. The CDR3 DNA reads TGCGCCAGCAGCTTTGGGGGTGAGACCCAGTACTTC.